Listed here are 20 T cell receptor beta chains from one sample, sequenced in a study of T cell responses to AZD1222 COVID-19 vaccine listed by TCRdb under 2021. The protocol used for the library was the immunoSEQ multiplex PCR assay. TCRdb provides this immuneACCESS table in a form limited to in-frame rearrangements. Some clones are lacking; in checked studies, under half of them reflect an unresolved V gene, and why the rest are absent is not known. This sample is represented by 200,000 or so clones; roughly 92% of them were singletons. The ten biggest clones cover about 9.4% of the sample. Taken with the paper, the label for time point translates to: baseline before first vaccination. Sequences were derived from peripheral blood, sampled on day 0 of AZD1222 vaccination. These receptor sequences come from an adult in good health.

The J gene is TRBJ1-3, the V gene TRBV28; D is unclear. V lost 4 bases to trimming and J lost 5 bases, with 30 bases between them. This CDR3 has 20 residues. The germline CDR1 and CDR2 sequences are MDHEN and SYDVKM. The CDR3 nucleotides read TGTGCCAGCAGTTCCGAACTACCGGCACAAAACCTAGGCCTTAGAAACACCATATATTTT. Its translation: CASSSELPAQNLGLRNTIYF.

CDR3: CASSLDGDGGFRGYTF. DNA for the CDR3: TGTGCCAGCAGCTTGGATGGGGACGGAGGGTTTCGAGGCTACACCTTC. The chain joins TRBV5-4 to TRBJ1-2, with D maybe TRBD1 (5 bases). Between the trimmed V and J ends, which lost 0 bases and 8 bases, there was a span of 20 bases. CDR1 and CDR2 (germline): SGHNT, YYREEE (reference sequence). This CDR3 is built from 16 residues.

This sequence joins TRBV7-8 and TRBJ1-1, with D tentatively TRBD1 (6 bases). Germline CDR1 reads SGHVS; CDR2 reads FQNEAQ. Deletions cut 7 bases from V and 7 bases from J, with 16 bases between. The length of the CDR3 is 13 residues. The CDR3 region is CASIDPGTYEAFF. In nucleotides, the CDR3 is TGTGCCAGCATCGATCCCGGGACATATGAAGCTTTCTTT.

V is TRBV5-5 and J is TRBJ2-2; no clear D. Germline V gives CDR1 SGHKS, CDR2 YYEKEE (reference sequence). This CDR3 spans 13 amino acids. V was pared by 2 bases and J by 2 bases, with 4 bases between. The CDR3 here is CASSFGNTGELFF. CDR3 coding DNA: TGTGCCAGCAGCTTCGGAAACACCGGGGAGCTGTTTTTT. The variable domain in full, completed from reference TRBV5-5 and TRBJ2-2, reads DAGVTQSPTHLIKTRGQQVTLRCSPISGHKSVSWYQQVLGQGPQFIFQYYEKEERGRGNFPDRFSARQFPNYSSELNVNALLLGDSALYLCASSFGNTGELFFGEGSRLTVL.

The genes are TRBV7-9 and TRBJ1-2; 9 nucleotides agree with TRBD1. Germline-derived CDR1 and CDR2 are SEHNR and FQNEAQ (reference sequence). The CDR3 consists of 13 residues. V lost 5 bases, J lost 8 bases, and 6 bases stayed unmatched. As DNA, the CDR3 is TGTGCCAGCAGCACCCCGGACAGGGGAGGCTACACCTTC. Its translation is CASSTPDRGGYTF. Supplemented by reference TRBV7-9 and TRBJ1-2, the full variable domain reads DTGVSQNPRHKITKRGQNVTFRCDPISEHNRLYWYRQTLGQGPEFLTYFQNEAQLEKSRLLSDRFSAERPKGSFSTLEIQRTEQGDSAMYLCASSTPDRGGYTFGSGTRLTVV.

The chain recombines TRBV24-1 with TRBJ2-1, with 10 bases lining up with TRBD1. The germline gives CDR1 KGHDR, CDR2 SFDVKD. The CDR3 has 16 residues. With 4 bases clipped from V and 9 bases from J, the junction kept 11 bases outside the gene matches. The CDR3 sequence: CATSDPGQGVKSEQFF. In DNA form, the CDR3 reads TGTGCCACCAGTGACCCCGGACAGGGGGTGAAGAGTGAGCAGTTCTTC.

This rearrangement joins TRBV5-4 to TRBJ1-3; the D gene is possibly TRBD1 (5 bases). The CDR3 is 14 amino acids. The V gene's germline CDR1 is SGHNT and CDR2 YYREEE (reference sequence). Trimming shortened V by 7 bases and J by 0 bases, and 11 bases separated the two germline ends. Written as DNA, the CDR3 is TGTGCCAGCGGAACTCAGGGCTCTGGAAACACCATATATTTT. Translation: CASGTQGSGNTIYF.

V usage is TRBV7-2 and J usage is TRBJ1-2, with 7 bases fitting TRBD1. The CDR3 totals 15 residues. V was pared by 5 bases and J by 4 bases, with 10 bases of the junction left unmatched. Germline CDR1 SGHTA, CDR2 FQGNSA. The CDR3 nucleotides read TGTGCCAGCAGCGAACAGGGGACCCTGGGCTATGGCTACACCTTC. This encodes CASSEQGTLGYGYTF.

This clone was recorded only once. This chain joins TRBV19 and TRBJ1-5; perhaps TRBD1 as D (5 bases). This CDR3 comprises 18 residues. V was trimmed by 6 bases and J by 0 bases, leaving 21 bases between them. CDR1 is LNHDA, CDR2 SQIVND, per germline (reference sequence). The CDR3 DNA reads as TGTGCCAGTAGCGAAAGGTGGGGCTTGGGGTATAGCAATCAGCCCCAGCATTTT. Its translation: CASSERWGLGYSNQPQHF.

This chain connects TRBV29-1 to TRBJ1-1; D is undetermined. This CDR3 has 13 residues. From germline, CDR1 is SQVTM and CDR2 ANQGSEA. Trimming removed 6 bases at V and 0 bases at J, with 11 bases between. CDR3 sequence: CSVAGLMNTEAFF. The CDR3 bases are TGCAGCGTGGCAGGTCTTATGAACACTGAAGCTTTCTTT.

This sequence joins TRBV28 and TRBJ1-1; unclear D gene. The germline gives CDR1 MDHEN, CDR2 SYDVKM. The CDR3 is made up of 14 amino acids. The V end lost 5 bases, the J end lost 1 base, and 11 bases lay between the germline ends. Here the CDR3 reads CASSDVVGNTEAFF. CDR3 in DNA: TGTGCCAGCAGTGACGTCGTGGGGAACACTGAAGCTTTCTTT.

The CDR3 protein is CASSPYQGNRVELFF. In nucleotides, the CDR3 is TGTGCCAGCAGCCCCTACCAGGGTAATAGGGTGGAACTGTTTTTT. V and J are TRBV3-1 (or the pseudogene TRBV3-2) and TRBJ1-4; D might be TRBD1 (5 bases). Trimming removed 4 bases at V and 12 bases at J, with 21 bases between. The length of the CDR3 is 15 residues. Per germline, CDR1 LGHDT and CDR2 YNNKEL (reference sequence).

This clone appeared once. The chain uses TRBV3-1 (or the pseudogene TRBV3-2) and TRBJ1-3, with no clear D. This CDR3 comprises 16 residues. V lost 6 bases and J lost 2, with 17 bases in between. Germline CDR1 is LGHDT and CDR2 is YNNKEL (reference sequence). CDR3 in DNA: TGTGCCAGCAGTCACGGCCTGAACCTCGCTGGAAACACCATATATTTT. Protein: CASSHGLNLAGNTIYF.

The gene calls are TRBV6-1 and TRBJ2-4; D gene uncertain. The V gene lost 1 base and the J gene lost 2 bases, with 3 bases spanning the gap. This CDR3 comprises 13 residues. CDR1 and CDR2 (germline): MNHNS, SASEGT. CDR3 nucleotide sequence: TGTGCCAGCAGTGAAGGCACCAAAAACATTCAGTACTTC. This encodes CASSEGTKNIQYF.

The genes are TRBV6-5 and TRBJ1-1, with D possibly being TRBD1 (6 bases). CDR1 and CDR2 (germline): MNHEY, SVGAGI. CDR3 size: 15 residues. The V end lost 2 bases, the J end lost 4 bases, and 14 bases lay between the germline ends. The CDR3 here is CASSYTGQFVTEAFF. The CDR3 region has the DNA TGTGCCAGCAGTTACACCGGACAGTTTGTCACTGAAGCTTTCTTT.

V is TRBV3-1 (or the pseudogene TRBV3-2) and J is TRBJ2-7; D unresolved. Trimming shortened V by 0 bases and J by 4 bases, and 7 bases separated the two germline ends. Germline CDR1 reads LGHDT; CDR2 reads YNNKEL (reference sequence). The CDR3 totals 13 residues. CDR3 loop: CASSQERRYEQYF. In DNA form, the CDR3 reads TGTGCCAGCAGCCAAGAACGGCGATACGAGCAGTACTTC.

By share of the sample, this clone is medium-sized. The V gene is TRBV6-1, the J gene TRBJ2-7; possibly TRBD1 for D (5 bases). CDR3 length: 13 amino acids. CDR1 MNHNS and CDR2 SASEGT come from the germline V gene. Trimming removed 3 bases from V and 6 bases from J, with 12 bases in between. The CDR3 sequence: CASSDRAQSEQYF. Written as DNA, the CDR3 is TGTGCCAGCAGTGACAGGGCCCAATCCGAGCAGTACTTC.

The chain joins TRBV6-6 to TRBJ1-5; D perhaps matches TRBD1 (6 bases). This CDR3 region has 15 residues. Germline lookup yields CDR1 MNHNY and CDR2 SVGAGI (reference sequence). The V gene lost 6 bases and the J gene lost 3 bases, with 15 bases spanning the gap. For the CDR3, the DNA is TGTGCCAGCAGAAAAACAGGGTCCCACAATCAGCCCCAGCATTTT. Its protein is CASRKTGSHNQPQHF.

Note on this clone: The junction departs from the called germline gene at one end, perhaps through a read error. The chain has TRBV12-3 or TRBV12-4 and TRBJ1-1; 8 bases are shared with TRBD1. The CDR3 is 12 amino acids. The CDR3 sequence is CASSLRAGGSTF. Here the CDR3 DNA reads TGTGCCAGCAGTTTACGGGCAGGGGGCTCAACATTT.

CDR3 amino acids: CASSYPTGYTEAFF. CDR3 DNA sequence: TGTGCCAGCAGTTACCCCACAGGTTACACTGAAGCTTTCTTT. The chain is built from TRBV28 and TRBJ1-1, with TRBD1 as a possible D gene (5 bases). The CDR3 loop spans 14 amino acids. Germline V gene sequence: CDR1 MDHEN, CDR2 SYDVKM. V was clipped by 4 bases and J by 3 bases, with 12 bases between them. Using reference TRBV28 and TRBJ1-1 for the parts outside the CDR3, the full variable domain is DVKVTQSSRYLVKRTGEKVFLECVQDMDHENMFWYRQDPGLGLRLIYFSYDVKMKEKGDIPEGYSVSREKKERFSLILESASTNQTSMYLCASSYPTGYTEAFFGQGTRLTVV.